The source of this T cell receptor (beta chain) is a study of cytomegalovirus exposure and HLA in healthy donors. General study results and limits: An analysis was carried out later, and it reportedly showed fewer N-insertions in an Asian-associated ancestry cluster than the approximately 670-donor mean. Researchers reported in a later analysis that a missense DCLRE1C variant was tied to TCR beta V- and J-gene trimming.

Concerning this clone itself: What it binds is not known.

The PCR was carried out with 60 Vbeta primers and 13 Jbeta primers. Assay: immunoSEQ multiplex PCR; the TCRdb copy retains only in-frame clones and omits some. Its clone listing holds about 140,000 clones. CDR1 and CDR2 from the germline V gene are SGHRS and YFSETQ. V lost 4 bases to trimming and J lost 2 bases; unmatched junction nucleotides: 6. The CDR3 totals 15 residues. The V gene is TRBV5-1, the J gene TRBJ2-7; the match to TRBD2 covers 10 bases. The sequenced material came from PBMCs. The TCR was taken from a young woman in good health and CMV-seronegative. The CDR3 coding sequence is TGCGCCAGCAGCGCGGGGACTAGCGTTACCTACGAGCAGTACTTC. Protein sequence: CASSAGTSVTYEQYF. Together with reference TRBV5-1 and TRBJ2-7, the CDR3 gives the full variable domain: KAGVTQTPRYLIKTRGQQVTLSCSPISGHRSVSWYQQTPGQGLQFLFEYFSETQRNKGNFPGRFSGRQFSNSRSEMNVSTLELGDSALYLCASSAGTSVTYEQYFGPGTRLTVT.